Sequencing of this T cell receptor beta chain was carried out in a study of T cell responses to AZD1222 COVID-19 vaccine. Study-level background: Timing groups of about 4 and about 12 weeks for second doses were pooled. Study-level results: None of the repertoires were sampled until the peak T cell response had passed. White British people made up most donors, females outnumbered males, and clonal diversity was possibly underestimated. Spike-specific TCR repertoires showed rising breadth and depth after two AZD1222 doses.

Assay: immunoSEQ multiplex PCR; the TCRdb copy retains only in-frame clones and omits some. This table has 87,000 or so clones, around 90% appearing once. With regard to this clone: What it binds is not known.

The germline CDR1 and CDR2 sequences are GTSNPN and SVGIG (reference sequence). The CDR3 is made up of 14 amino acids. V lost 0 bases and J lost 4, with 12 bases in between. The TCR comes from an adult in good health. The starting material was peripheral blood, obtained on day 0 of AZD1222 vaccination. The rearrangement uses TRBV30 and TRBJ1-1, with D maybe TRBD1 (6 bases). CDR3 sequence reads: CAWSVLGGGTEAFF. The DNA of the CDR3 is TGTGCCTGGAGTGTACTAGGAGGGGGCACTGAAGCTTTCTTT.